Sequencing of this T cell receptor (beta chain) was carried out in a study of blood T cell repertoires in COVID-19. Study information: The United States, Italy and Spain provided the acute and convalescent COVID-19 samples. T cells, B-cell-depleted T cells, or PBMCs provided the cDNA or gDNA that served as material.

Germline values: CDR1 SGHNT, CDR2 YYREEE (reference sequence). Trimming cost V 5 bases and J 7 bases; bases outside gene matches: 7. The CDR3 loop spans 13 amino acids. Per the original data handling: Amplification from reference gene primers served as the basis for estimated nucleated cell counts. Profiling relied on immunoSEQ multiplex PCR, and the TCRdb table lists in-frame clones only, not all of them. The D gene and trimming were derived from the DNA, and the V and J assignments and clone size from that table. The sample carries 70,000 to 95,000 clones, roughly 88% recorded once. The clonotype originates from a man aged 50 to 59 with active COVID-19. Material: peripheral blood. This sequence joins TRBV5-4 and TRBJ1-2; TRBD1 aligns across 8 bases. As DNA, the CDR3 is TGTGCCAGCAGGCTTGGGGGACAGGCTGGCTACACCTTC. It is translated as CASRLGGQAGYTF.